Below are 10 T cell receptor beta chains sequenced from a single sample in a study of T cells after yellow fever vaccination. TCRdb independently ran MiXCR on the 5' RACE reads; one entry per CDR3 protein. The sample has about 230,000 distinct CDR3 sequences, around 6.7% seen once. The starting material was CD4+ T cells sorted from PBMCs, obtained on the day of the yellow fever booster vaccination. The source is a man younger than 40 who received the YFV17D yellow fever vaccine.

This clonotype was detected only a few times. J is TRBJ2-3 and V is TRBV27; D possibly corresponds to TRBD2 (6 bases). V shed 1 base and J shed 1 base, with 9 bases lying between them. Germline CDR1 and CDR2: MNHEY and SMNVEV (reference sequence). The CDR3 runs to 15 residues. The CDR3 coding sequence is TGTGCCAGCAGTTTATATGCGGGACGCACAGATACGCAGTATTTT. Translation: CASSLYAGRTDTQYF.

This clonotype has ten or more counts. The chain carries TRBV24-1 and TRBJ2-4; perhaps TRBD1 as D (5 bases). CDR3 length: 15 residues. CDR1 and CDR2 from the germline V gene are KGHDR and SFDVKD. The germline V and J ends were trimmed by 3 bases and 2 bases, with 10 bases remaining between them. CDR3 coding DNA: TGTGCCACCAGTGATGGGGCAGTACCCAAAAACATTCAGTACTTC. This translates into CATSDGAVPKNIQYF.

The V gene is TRBV12-3 or TRBV12-4, the J gene TRBJ1-5; TRBD1 matches at 8 bases. The CDR3 contains 14 residues. J was trimmed by 7 bases and V by 5 bases; bases with no gene match: 7. CDR3 coding DNA: TGTGCCAGCAGTGAGACAGGGGTTGGCCAGCCCCAGCATTTT. Its translation: CASSETGVGQPQHF.

There are many counts of this clonotype. The rearrangement joins TRBV15 to TRBJ2-2; possible D gene TRBD1, 6 bases. CDR3 length equals 16 residues. CDR1 is LNHNV and CDR2 is YYDKDF in the germline V gene (reference sequence). The germline V and J ends were trimmed by 2 bases and 3 bases, with 13 bases remaining between them. The CDR3 protein is CATSRTTGYDTGELFF. In DNA form, the CDR3 reads TGTGCCACCAGCAGAACTACAGGGTACGACACCGGGGAGCTGTTTTTT.

There are a few counts of this clonotype. The chain links TRBV18 to TRBJ2-2, with 9 nucleotides matching TRBD1. Trimming took 6 bases from V and 5 from J; bases not matched to a gene: 7. The CDR3 spans 15 residues. CDR1 and CDR2 (germline): KGHSH, LQKENI. CDR3 loop: CASSPGQGLTGELFF. The DNA of the CDR3 is TGTGCCAGCTCGCCGGGACAGGGACTTACCGGGGAGCTGTTTTTT.

The rearrangement uses TRBV18 and TRBJ1-2, with D perhaps matching TRBD1 (6 bases). Per germline, CDR1 KGHSH and CDR2 LQKENI. The ends were cut back, 5 bases at V and 1 base at J, with 14 bases in the middle. The CDR3 spans 15 residues. CDR3 region: CASSNRASDNYGYTF. CDR3 sequence (DNA): TGTGCCAGCTCAAACAGGGCCTCCGATAACTATGGCTACACCTTC.

This clonotype was recorded many times. V usage is TRBV23-1 and J usage is TRBJ2-7; TRBD2 is a possible D gene (7 bases). TRBV23-1 is treated as an ORF (open reading frame) with a function not yet certain. The CDR3 length is 14 residues. The V and J ends lost 4 bases and 7 bases respectively, with 17 bases between them. The CDR3: CASSPHVRGREQYF. DNA for the CDR3: TGCGCCAGCAGTCCCCACGTGCGGGGGCGGGAGCAGTACTTC.

This clonotype was picked up many times. The rearrangement uses TRBV30 and TRBJ2-3, with no clear D. V was pared by 0 bases and J by 3 bases, with 10 bases between. The CDR3 runs to 14 residues. Germline loops: CDR1 GTSNPN, CDR2 SVGIG (reference sequence). CDR3 loop: CAWSVFLTTDTQYF. The CDR3 bases are TGTGCCTGGAGTGTATTTCTCACAACAGATACGCAGTATTTT.

This rearrangement joins TRBV7-9 to TRBJ2-1; D perhaps matches TRBD2 (5 bases). Trimming left V 1 base short and J 9 bases short, with 13 bases between. The CDR3 is 14 residues long. Per germline, CDR1 SEHNR and CDR2 FQNEAQ (reference sequence). CDR3 sequence: CASSLGLASGEQFF. The CDR3 region has the DNA TGTGCCAGCAGCTTAGGGCTAGCTTCCGGTGAGCAGTTCTTC.

Many counts were recorded for this clonotype. The chain is built from TRBV7-9 and TRBJ2-3, with D maybe TRBD2 (6 bases). Trimming stripped 7 bases from V and 4 bases from J, with 18 bases between. Germline CDR1 is SEHNR and CDR2 is FQNEAQ (reference sequence). The CDR3 sequence is 15 residues long. The CDR3 here is CASKFLDGSSDTQYF. CDR3 in DNA: TGTGCCAGCAAATTTTTAGACGGGAGCTCAGATACGCAGTATTTT.